Given below is one T cell receptor (beta chain) in context. Its antigen remains unidentified. TCRdb reanalysed the 5' RACE reads using MiXCR and keeps one entry per CDR3 protein. The table records some 710,000 distinct CDR3 sequences, over 5% of them present only once. These data come from a study of identical twins. Findings and limits, study-wide: There was an excess of low generation probability in the out-of-frame alpha sequences that twins shared.

All donors were healthy, and all were Caucasian. The TCR originated in a man between 18 and 35 years old in good health. Sequenced input: naive T cells sorted from blood.

CDR3 region: CASLRPQDKLNTGELFF. CDR3 nucleotides: TGTGCCAGCTTACGACCCCAGGACAAATTAAACACCGGGGAGCTGTTTTTT. The V call is TRBV28, the J call TRBJ2-2; D perhaps matches TRBD1 (5 bases). Trimming stripped 8 bases from V and 2 bases from J, with 21 bases between. The CDR3 totals 17 residues. CDR1 and CDR2 from the germline V gene are MDHEN and SYDVKM.